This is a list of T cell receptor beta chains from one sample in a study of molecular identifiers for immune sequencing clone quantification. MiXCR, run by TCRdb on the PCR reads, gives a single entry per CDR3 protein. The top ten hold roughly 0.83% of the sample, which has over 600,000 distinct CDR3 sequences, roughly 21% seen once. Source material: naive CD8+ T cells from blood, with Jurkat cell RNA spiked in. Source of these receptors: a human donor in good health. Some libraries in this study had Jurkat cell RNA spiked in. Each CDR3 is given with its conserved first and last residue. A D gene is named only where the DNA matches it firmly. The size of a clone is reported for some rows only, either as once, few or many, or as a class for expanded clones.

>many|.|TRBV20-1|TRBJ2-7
TGCAGTGCGGTAGTACAGTACTACGAGCAGTACTTC
CSAVVQYYEQYF
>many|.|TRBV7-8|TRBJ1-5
TGTGCCAGCAGCTTAGTAAGAGGGGATCAGCCCCAGCATTTT
CASSLVRGDQPQHF
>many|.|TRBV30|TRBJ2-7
TGTGCCTGGAACCCGGGACAAAGCTACGAGCAGTACTTC
CAWNPGQSYEQYF
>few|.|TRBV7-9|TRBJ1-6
TGTGCCAGCAGCCGCAACCGGGACCCCTCACCCCTCCACTTT
CASSRNRDPSPLHF
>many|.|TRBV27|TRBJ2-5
TGTGCCAGCAGTCAAACGGGTCCACTGGGGGGGACCCAGTACTTC
CASSQTGPLGGTQYF
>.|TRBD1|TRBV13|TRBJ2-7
TGTGCCAGCAGTTCCGACAGGGGGCTAGAGCAGTACTTC
CASSSDRGLEQYF
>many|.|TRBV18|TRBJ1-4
TGTGCCAGCTCACCATCCCGGGGGCAGGGAAATGAAAAACTGTTTTTT
CASSPSRGQGNEKLFF
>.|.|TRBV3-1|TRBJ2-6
TGTGCCAGCAGCAACGGGAATAGTTTGAAGACTTTC
CASSNGNSLKTF
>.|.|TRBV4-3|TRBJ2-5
TGCGCCAGCAGCCAAGAAGAGGGATGGGGGCAAGAGACCCAGTACTTC
CASSQEEGWGQETQYF
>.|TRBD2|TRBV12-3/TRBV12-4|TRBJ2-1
TGTGCCAGCACGTTAAGTAGCGGGAGGGCCCGCAATGAGCAGTTCTTC
CASTLSSGRARNEQFF
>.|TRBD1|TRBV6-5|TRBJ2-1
TGTGCCGGCAGTCCATCACAGGGGTCCCATGAGCAGTTCTTC
CAGSPSQGSHEQFF
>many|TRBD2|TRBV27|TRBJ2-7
TGTGCCAGCAGTTTCACGGCGGGAGGAGAGCAGTACTTC
CASSFTAGGEQYF
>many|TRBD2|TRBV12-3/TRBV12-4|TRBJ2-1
TGTGCCAGCAGTTTAGTCCGGGCGGGAGCCTACAATGAGCAGTTCTTC
CASSLVRAGAYNEQFF
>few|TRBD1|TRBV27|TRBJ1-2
TGTGCCAGCAGTTTATACGGCGGGACAGGGGATGGCTACACCTTC
CASSLYGGTGDGYTF
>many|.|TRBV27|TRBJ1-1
TGTGCCAGCAGTTTTGGGGCAGGGGCGAACACTGAAGCTTTCTTT
CASSFGAGANTEAFF
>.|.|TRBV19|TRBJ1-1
TGTGCCAGTAGTGAGGTCAGCGACACTGGAGCTTTCTTT
CASSEVSDTGAFF
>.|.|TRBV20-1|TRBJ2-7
TGCAGTGCTAGTGTGAGCTCCTACGTGCGGTACTTC
CSASVSSYVRYF
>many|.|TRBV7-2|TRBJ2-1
TGTGCCAGCAGCTTAGCGCTGGGCAGGGGGGAACCCAATGAGCAGTTCTTC
CASSLALGRGEPNEQFF
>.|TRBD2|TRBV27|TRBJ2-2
TGTGCCAGCAGTTCTAGCGGCGGGAGGGCCCTCGCCGGGGAGCTGTTTTTT
CASSSSGGRALAGELFF
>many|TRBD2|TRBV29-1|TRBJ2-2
TGCAGCGCCCAAGGGAGCGGGAGGGCCGCCGGGGAGCTGTTTTTT
CSAQGSGRAAGELFF
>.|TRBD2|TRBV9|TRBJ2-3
TGTGCCAGCAGCGAGTCACTAGCGGGGGGGGGCACAGGTACGCAGTATTTT
CASSESLAGGGTGTQYF
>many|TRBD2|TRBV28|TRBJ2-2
TGTGCCAGCAGTTTACTAGCGGGATTCGGGGAGCTGTTTTTT
CASSLLAGFGELFF
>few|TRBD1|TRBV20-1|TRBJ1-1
TGCAGTGCTAGAGTTCTGACAGGGGGCATGCTGACCACTGAAGCTTTCTTT
CSARVLTGGMLTTEAFF
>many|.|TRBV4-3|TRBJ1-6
TGCGCCAGCAGCCAGAGACAGGCACCTAATTCACCCCTCCACTTT
CASSQRQAPNSPLHF
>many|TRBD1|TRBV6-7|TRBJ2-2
TGTGCCAGCAGTTACTCCACCTCAGGGGGCAGAAACACCGGGGAGCTGTTTTTT
CASSYSTSGGRNTGELFF
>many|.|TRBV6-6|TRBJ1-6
TGTGCCAGCACCCCAGGGATTTATAATTCACCCCTCCACTTT
CASTPGIYNSPLHF
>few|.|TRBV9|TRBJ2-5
TGTGCCAGCAGGGGTTCCGGGGAGACCCAGTACTTC
CASRGSGETQYF
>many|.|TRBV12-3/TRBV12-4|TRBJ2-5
TGTGCCAGCAGTGGATACTTGCAAGAGACCCAGTACTTC
CASSGYLQETQYF
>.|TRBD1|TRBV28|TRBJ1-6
TGTGCCAGCAGGGACAGGAATAATTCACCCCTCCACTTT
CASRDRNNSPLHF
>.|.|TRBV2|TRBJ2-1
TGTGCCAGCACCGGACCTTGGGACCCCTCCTACAATGAGCAGTTCTTC
CASTGPWDPSYNEQFF
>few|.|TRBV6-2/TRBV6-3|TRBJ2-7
TGTGCCAGCAGTACATACGACGGGTCCTTTGCCTACGAGCAGTACTTC
CASSTYDGSFAYEQYF
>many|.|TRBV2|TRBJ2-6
TGTGCCACTTTGACGGTTCCTGACTCTGGGGCCAACGTCCTGACTTTC
CATLTVPDSGANVLTF
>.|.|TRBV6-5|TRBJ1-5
TGTGCCAGCAGTTACTTTGGGGGTCAGTCCCAGCATTTT
CASSYFGGQSQHF
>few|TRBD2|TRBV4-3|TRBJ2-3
TGCGCCAGCAGCCATAATAGCGGGGGGAGCACAGATACGCAGTATTTT
CASSHNSGGSTDTQYF
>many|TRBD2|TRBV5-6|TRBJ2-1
TGTGCCAGCAGCTTGGCGGTAGCGGGGGCGTACAATGAGCAGTTCTTC
CASSLAVAGAYNEQFF
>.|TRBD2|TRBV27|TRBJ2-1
TGTGCCAGCAGCCCTCTAGCGGGAGTTAATGAGCAGTTCTTC
CASSPLAGVNEQFF
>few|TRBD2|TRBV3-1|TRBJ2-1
TGTGCCAGCAGCCAGAACTACAACGTTAGCGGGGGAGGGGATGAGCAGTTCTTC
CASSQNYNVSGGGDEQFF
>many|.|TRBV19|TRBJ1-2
TGTGCCAGTAGTATCGTGGCAGGGAACTATGGCTACACCTTC
CASSIVAGNYGYTF